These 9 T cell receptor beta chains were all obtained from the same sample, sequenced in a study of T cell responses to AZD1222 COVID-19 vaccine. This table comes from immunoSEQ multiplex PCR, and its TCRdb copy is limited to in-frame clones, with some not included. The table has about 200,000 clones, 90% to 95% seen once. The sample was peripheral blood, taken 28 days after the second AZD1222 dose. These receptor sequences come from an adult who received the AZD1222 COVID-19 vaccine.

The CDR3 nucleotides are TGTGCCAGCAGTTACCTCACAGGAGATCAGCCCCAGCATTTT. Translation: CASSYLTGDQPQHF. The gene calls are TRBV6-5 and TRBJ1-5; TRBD1 is a possible D gene (5 bases). CDR3 length equals 14 residues. The V gene's germline CDR1 is MNHEY and CDR2 SVGAGI. The V end lost 2 bases, the J end lost 5 bases, and 10 bases lay between the germline ends.

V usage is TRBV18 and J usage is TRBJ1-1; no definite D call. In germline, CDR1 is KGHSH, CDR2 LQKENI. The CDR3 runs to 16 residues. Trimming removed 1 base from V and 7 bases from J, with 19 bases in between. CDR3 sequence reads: CASSPQAARMAGEAFF. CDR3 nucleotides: TGTGCCAGCTCACCACAGGCGGCACGGATGGCCGGTGAAGCTTTCTTT.

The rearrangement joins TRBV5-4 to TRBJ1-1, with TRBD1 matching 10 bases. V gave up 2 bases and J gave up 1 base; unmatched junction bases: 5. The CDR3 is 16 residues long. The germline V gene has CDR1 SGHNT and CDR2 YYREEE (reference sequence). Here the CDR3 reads CASSFGTGVANTEAFF. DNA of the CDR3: TGTGCCAGCAGCTTTGGGACAGGGGTTGCGAACACTGAAGCTTTCTTT.

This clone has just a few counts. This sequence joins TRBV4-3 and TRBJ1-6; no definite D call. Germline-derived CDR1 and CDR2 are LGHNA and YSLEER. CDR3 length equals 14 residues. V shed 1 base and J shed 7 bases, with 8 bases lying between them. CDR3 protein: CASSQATANSPLHF. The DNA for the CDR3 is TGCGCCAGCAGCCAAGCAACAGCAAATTCACCCCTCCACTTT.

The CDR3: CASSTGPRGSYNEQFF. The CDR3 DNA reads TGTGCCAGCAGCACCGGACCGCGCGGCTCCTACAATGAGCAGTTCTTC. The chain employs TRBV7-9 and TRBJ2-1; D gene unclear. This CDR3 spans 16 amino acids. CDR1 SEHNR and CDR2 FQNEAQ come from the germline V gene (reference sequence). Trimming pared 5 bases from V and 0 bases from J, leaving 14 bases between.

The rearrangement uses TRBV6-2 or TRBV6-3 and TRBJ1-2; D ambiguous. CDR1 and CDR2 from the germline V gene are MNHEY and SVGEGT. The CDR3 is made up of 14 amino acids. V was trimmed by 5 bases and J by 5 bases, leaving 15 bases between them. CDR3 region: CASSIMALGYGYTF. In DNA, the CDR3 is TGTGCCAGCAGTATTATGGCCCTGGGATATGGCTACACCTTC.

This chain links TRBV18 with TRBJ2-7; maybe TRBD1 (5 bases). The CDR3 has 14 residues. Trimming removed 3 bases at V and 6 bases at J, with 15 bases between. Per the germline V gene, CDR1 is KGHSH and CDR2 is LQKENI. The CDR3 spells CASSPTRELGEQYF. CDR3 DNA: TGTGCCAGCTCACCGACCAGGGAATTGGGCGAGCAGTACTTC.

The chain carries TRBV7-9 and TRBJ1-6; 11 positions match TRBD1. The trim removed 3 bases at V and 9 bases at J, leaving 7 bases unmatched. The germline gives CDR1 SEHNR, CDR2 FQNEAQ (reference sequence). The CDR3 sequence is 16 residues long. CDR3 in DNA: TGTGCCAGCAGCTTTGGGGACAGGGGGGTAGGTTCACCCCTCCACTTT. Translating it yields CASSFGDRGVGSPLHF.

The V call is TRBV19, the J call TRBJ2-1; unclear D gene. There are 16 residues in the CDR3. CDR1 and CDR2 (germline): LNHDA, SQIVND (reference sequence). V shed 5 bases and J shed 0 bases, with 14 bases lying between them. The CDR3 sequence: CASSVPPPASYNEQFF. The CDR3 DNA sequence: TGTGCCAGTAGTGTCCCTCCCCCAGCCTCCTACAATGAGCAGTTCTTC. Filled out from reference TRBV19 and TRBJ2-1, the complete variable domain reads DGGITQSPKYLFRKEGQNVTLSCEQNLNHDAMYWYRQDPGQGLRLIYYSQIVNDFQKGDIAEGYSVSREKKESFPLTVTSAQKNPTAFYLCASSVPPPASYNEQFFGPGTRLTVL.